This entry lists 29 T cell receptor beta chains sequenced from one sample in a study of T cells after yellow fever vaccination. TCRdb re-called the 5' RACE reads through MiXCR, storing one row per CDR3 protein. The sample has 200,000 to 250,000 distinct CDR3 sequences, 6.9% seen once. The sequencing here drew on CD4+ T cells sorted from PBMCs, taken 15 days after the yellow fever booster vaccination. Every receptor here comes from a man aged 25-40 years who received the YFV17D yellow fever vaccine.

This clonotype came up many times. V usage is TRBV6-4 and J usage is TRBJ2-3; 8 nucleotides align to TRBD2. V lost 0 bases to trimming and J lost 6 bases; unmatched junction nucleotides: 5. Germline CDR1 MRHNA, CDR2 SNTAGT. CDR3 length: 15 residues. The CDR3 region is CASSDSGRAADTQYF. The CDR3 DNA reads as TGTGCCAGCAGTGACTCCGGGAGGGCCGCCGATACGCAGTATTTT.

The table lists this clonotype with many counts. The J gene is TRBJ2-2, the V gene TRBV20-1, with D possibly being TRBD1 (5 bases). Germline CDR1 DFQATT, CDR2 SNEGSKA (reference sequence). Trimming removed 6 bases at V and 6 bases at J, with 14 bases between. CDR3 length: 13 amino acids. CDR3 in amino acids: CSARQSVPGELFF. The CDR3 bases are TGCAGTGCGAGACAGTCCGTCCCCGGGGAGCTGTTTTTT.

This clonotype has only a few counts. This sequence joins TRBV9 and TRBJ2-1; D might be TRBD2 (7 bases). The CDR3 has 17 residues. V lost 0 bases, J lost 2 bases, and 15 bases lay in between. The germline V gene encodes CDR1 SGDLS and CDR2 YYNGEE. The DNA for the CDR3 is TGTGCCAGCAGCGTAGCCGGGGGGCCCCCCACCTACAATGAGCAGTTCTTC. This gives the protein CASSVAGGPPTYNEQFF.

This clonotype occurred a few times. The gene calls are TRBV19 and TRBJ2-7, with D uncertain. The CDR3 has 14 residues. In germline, CDR1 is LNHDA, CDR2 SQIVND (reference sequence). The V gene lost 5 bases and the J gene lost 3 bases, with 14 bases spanning the gap. The CDR3 protein is CASSAPERNYEQYF. CDR3 DNA sequence: TGTGCCAGTAGTGCACCGGAACGGAACTACGAGCAGTACTTC.

This clonotype was counted only a few times. This chain links TRBV20-1 with TRBJ2-3, with D perhaps matching TRBD1 (6 bases). Trimming removed 1 base from V and 8 bases from J, with 19 bases in between. Per germline, CDR1 DFQATT and CDR2 SNEGSKA (reference sequence). The CDR3 totals 15 residues. CDR3 coding DNA: TGCAGTGCTAGAGGCACAGGGTCATTCTTGGGTACGCAGTATTTT. Translation: CSARGTGSFLGTQYF.

This clonotype was detected only a few times. The chain joins TRBV7-2 to TRBJ2-7; TRBD2 matches at 9 bases. V was clipped by 4 bases and J by 7 bases; unmatched bases: 14. This CDR3 spans 16 amino acids. Germline CDR1 is SGHTA and CDR2 is FQGNSA. The CDR3 coding sequence is TGTGCCAGCAGCTCACTGCGGGCTAGCGGGACGGGAGAGCAGTACTTC. Amino acid sequence: CASSSLRASGTGEQYF.

This sequence joins TRBV27 and TRBJ2-5, with D unresolved. The V gene lost 3 bases and the J gene lost 4 bases, with 9 bases spanning the gap. This CDR3 is 13 amino acids long. Germline V gene sequence: CDR1 MNHEY, CDR2 SMNVEV (reference sequence). In nucleotides, the CDR3 is TGTGCCAGCAGTTTTTGGGGTGGAGAGACCCAGTACTTC. Encoded protein: CASSFWGGETQYF.

This clonotype was picked up a small number of times. The chain recombines TRBV7-2 with TRBJ1-1; D unclear. The CDR3 extends over 15 amino acids. Between the trimmed V and J ends, which lost 0 bases and 8 bases, there was a span of 16 bases. CDR1 and CDR2 from the germline V gene are SGHTA and FQGNSA. For the CDR3, the DNA is TGTGCCAGCAGCTTAGCGCCAGGACGGTTCGGGGAAGCTTTCTTT. Its protein product is CASSLAPGRFGEAFF.

This clonotype appeared a few times. The gene calls are TRBV7-6 and TRBJ2-1; D may be TRBD2 (5 bases). Germline V gene data show CDR1 as SGHVS and CDR2 as FNYEAQ. The CDR3 is 14 amino acids. V lost 5 bases and J lost 7, with 15 bases in between. In nucleotides, the CDR3 is TGTGCCAGCAGCCCCCGAGGAGGCGGGAATGAGCAGTTCTTC. It specifies CASSPRGGGNEQFF.

The chain's CDR3 is CASSRTPTGGQETQYF. As DNA, the CDR3 is TGTGCCAGCAGCCGAACTCCGACAGGGGGGCAAGAGACCCAGTACTTC. The chain has TRBV7-2 and TRBJ2-5; 9 bases match TRBD1. The V gene's germline CDR1 is SGHTA and CDR2 FQGNSA. V trimming: 5 bases; J trimming: 2 bases; junction bases outside the gene matches: 9. The CDR3 sequence is 16 residues long.

This clonotype was observed a handful of times. The rearrangement links TRBV4-2 to TRBJ2-5; 13 nucleotides match TRBD2. The CDR3 sequence is 15 residues long. Germline lookup yields CDR1 LGHNA and CDR2 YNFKEQ. V shed 4 bases and J 5 bases; nucleotides not matched to a gene: 4. In nucleotides, the CDR3 is TGTGCCAGCAGCCGGGGGACTAGCGGGATCGAGACCCAGTACTTC. Translation: CASSRGTSGIETQYF.

This clonotype was seen a few times. The V gene is TRBV4-3, the J gene TRBJ2-7; 10 bases line up with TRBD1. Per germline, CDR1 LGHNA and CDR2 YSLEER. Trimming at V came to 5 bases and at J to 2 bases, leaving 6 bases not matched to a gene. The CDR3 runs 15 residues. CDR3 nucleotide sequence: TGCGCCAGCAGCGTCCGGGACAGGGGTCCCTACGAGCAGTACTTC. This gives the protein CASSVRDRGPYEQYF.

This clonotype was counted a few times. The J gene is TRBJ2-7, the V gene TRBV5-1; 9 nucleotides line up with TRBD1. The CDR3 consists of 16 residues. Germline CDR1 reads SGHRS; CDR2 reads YFSETQ. With 3 bases clipped from V and 3 bases from J, the junction kept 10 bases outside the gene matches. CDR3 residues: CASSWGVGQGDYEQYF. Here the CDR3 DNA reads TGCGCCAGCAGCTGGGGGGTGGGACAGGGAGACTACGAGCAGTACTTC.

This clonotype was seen repeatedly, ten times or more. The J gene is TRBJ2-3, the V gene TRBV5-1; 8 bases are shared with TRBD1. V shed 1 base and J 4 bases; nucleotides not matched to a gene: 5. This CDR3 region has 15 residues. Germline V gene sequence: CDR1 SGHRS, CDR2 YFSETQ. The CDR3, as DNA: TGCGCCAGCAGCTTGATCGCAGGGGGCGCAGATACGCAGTATTTT. Amino acid sequence: CASSLIAGGADTQYF.

Written as DNA, the CDR3 is TGTGCCAGCAGCCAAGAGGCAGGGGAGATGAACACTGAAGCTTTCTTT. Translation gives CASSQEAGEMNTEAFF. The rearrangement links TRBV4-2 to TRBJ1-1, with D perhaps TRBD1 (6 bases). This CDR3 comprises 16 residues. Germline CDR1 and CDR2: LGHNA and YNFKEQ. Trimming left V 0 bases short and J 0 bases short, with 11 bases between.

This clonotype was counted only a few times. The chain combines TRBV7-9 with TRBJ2-3; 7 bases are a match to TRBD2. The V gene's germline CDR1 is SEHNR and CDR2 FQNEAQ (reference sequence). The CDR3 loop spans 16 amino acids. V was clipped by 4 bases and J by 2 bases; unmatched bases: 9. The CDR3 bases are TGTGCCAGCAGCTCTAGACAGCGGGATATCACAGATACGCAGTATTTT. Translated, it gives CASSSRQRDITDTQYF.

The CDR3 loop reads CASSPQGADSPLHF. The CDR3 coding sequence is TGTGCCAGCTCACCTCAGGGTGCGGATTCACCCCTCCACTTT. V usage is TRBV18 and J usage is TRBJ1-6; TRBD1 might be the D (5 bases). V lost 3 bases and J 8 bases, leaving 11 bases between the germline ends. In germline, CDR1 is KGHSH, CDR2 LQKENI. The CDR3 consists of 14 residues.

This clonotype turned up a few times. The chain couples TRBV3-1 to TRBJ1-6, with D possibly TRBD1 on 5 matching bases. The CDR3 is 15 amino acids. CDR1 is LGHDT, CDR2 YNNKEL, per germline (reference sequence). Trimming cost V 7 bases and J 7 bases, with 17 bases left between them. The CDR3 nucleotides are TGTGCCAGCACCTCTGTTAGGGAGGGGAATTCACCCCTCCACTTT. This gives the protein CASTSVREGNSPLHF.

This clonotype has at least ten counts. This chain links TRBV18 with TRBJ1-1; D is possibly TRBD1 (5 bases). Per the germline V gene, CDR1 is KGHSH and CDR2 is LQKENI. V was shortened by 4 bases and J by 6 bases, with 9 bases between the two germline ends. This CDR3 has 12 residues. The CDR3 sequence is CASSQGSPEAFF. Written as DNA, the CDR3 is TGTGCCAGCTCACAGGGGTCTCCTGAAGCTTTCTTT.

The chain is built from TRBV15 and TRBJ2-7; D may match TRBD1 or TRBD2 (5 bases each). Trimming took 6 bases from V and 7 from J, leaving 19 bases between them. The CDR3 totals 14 residues. Germline values: CDR1 LNHNV, CDR2 YYDKDF (reference sequence). The CDR3 nucleotides are TGTGCCACCAGTTTGGGGGTCGAAGCGGAAGAGCAGTACTTC. It yields the protein CATSLGVEAEEQYF.

The chain joins TRBV7-2 to TRBJ2-7; 10 bases line up with TRBD2. The CDR3 totals 15 residues. Trimming removed 4 bases from V and 6 bases from J; junction bases left unmatched: 9. In germline, CDR1 is SGHTA, CDR2 FQGNSA. CDR3 loop: CASSYGLAVAGEQYF. CDR3 in DNA: TGTGCCAGCAGCTATGGACTAGCGGTAGCCGGCGAGCAGTACTTC.

This clonotype was counted between two and nine times. The chain recombines TRBV7-8 with TRBJ2-3; no clear D gene. Germline V gene data show CDR1 as SGHVS and CDR2 as FQNEAQ. The CDR3 spans 14 residues. V lost 7 bases, J lost 4 bases, and 15 bases lay in between. CDR3 sequence (DNA): TGTGCCAGCACCGAATCAGCCGGCCCAGATACGCAGTATTTT. Translation: CASTESAGPDTQYF.

This clonotype was seen a single time. The chain combines TRBV24-1 with TRBJ2-5; TRBD1 might be the D (6 bases). V lost 4 bases and J lost 8, with 16 bases in between. The CDR3 has 14 residues. CDR1 is KGHDR and CDR2 is SFDVKD in the germline V gene. This CDR3 reads CATSDPGQLSTQYF. The DNA of the CDR3 is TGTGCCACCAGTGACCCAGGACAGCTCAGCACCCAGTACTTC.

This clonotype was observed a handful of times. The chain carries TRBV5-1 and TRBJ2-3; 9 positions agree with TRBD2. J was trimmed by 2 bases and V by 2 bases; bases with no gene match: 6. The CDR3 has 16 residues. The germline CDR1 and CDR2 sequences are SGHRS and YFSETQ. CDR3 protein: CASSFLAGAYTDTQYF. CDR3 in DNA: TGCGCCAGCAGCTTCTTAGCGGGAGCGTACACAGATACGCAGTATTTT.

A few counts support this clonotype. V usage is TRBV20-1 and J usage is TRBJ2-3; D is uncertain. Germline CDR1 and CDR2: DFQATT and SNEGSKA (reference sequence). The V end was cut by 5 bases, the J end by 1 base, with 16 bases between. The CDR3 runs 15 residues. CDR3: CSALPLLKGTDTQYF. In nucleotides, the CDR3 is TGCAGTGCTCTCCCACTCCTTAAGGGCACAGATACGCAGTATTTT.

This chain uses TRBV20-1 with TRBJ1-5; TRBD1 is a possible D gene (5 bases). V lost 5 bases and J 3 bases, leaving 8 bases between the germline ends. This CDR3 spans 12 amino acids. Germline loops: CDR1 DFQATT, CDR2 SNEGSKA (reference sequence). The CDR3 DNA reads TGCAGTGCTCTCGGGACCAATCAGCCCCAGCATTTT. Its protein product is CSALGTNQPQHF.

This clonotype was counted a few times. V usage is TRBV20-1 and J usage is TRBJ2-1; 12 nucleotides match TRBD2. CDR3 size: 18 residues. Per germline, CDR1 DFQATT and CDR2 SNEGSKA (reference sequence). J was trimmed by 0 bases and V by 2 bases; bases with no gene match: 8. The CDR3 region is CSARLAGGAQASYNEQFF. The CDR3 nucleotides are TGCAGTGCTAGACTAGCGGGAGGGGCTCAGGCCTCCTACAATGAGCAGTTCTTC.

V and J are TRBV6-4 and TRBJ2-2; no clear D gene. The germline V gene encodes CDR1 MRHNA and CDR2 SNTAGT. This CDR3 has 12 residues. V gave up 2 bases and J gave up 7 bases, with 5 bases separating them. CDR3 region: CASSDDGGELFF. DNA of the CDR3: TGTGCCAGCAGTGACGATGGCGGGGAGCTGTTTTTT.

There are a few counts of this clonotype. The rearrangement uses TRBV7-3 and TRBJ2-2; TRBD2 matches 7 bases. This CDR3 region has 13 residues. The V and J ends lost 3 bases and 8 bases, in that order; junction bases with no gene match: 3. The germline V gene has CDR1 SGHTA and CDR2 FQGTGA. CDR3 residues: CASSFSGQGELFF. The DNA for the CDR3 is TGTGCCAGCAGCTTTAGCGGGCAGGGGGAGCTGTTTTTT.